This TCR beta chain is drawn from a study of T cell clones after liver transplantation. The wider study: In this trial, immunosuppression withdrawal was attempted within 2 years of liver transplant. Three of the eight recipients were HCV-positive; the rest had non-autoimmune, non-viral transplant indications.

The CDR3 spans 16 residues. V was clipped by 1 base and J by 6 bases; unmatched bases: 4. CDR1 and CDR2 (germline): SGHNT, YENEEA. Generated by immunoSEQ multiplex PCR, the TCRdb table keeps only in-frame clones and is missing some. The table records 55,000 to 80,000 clones, roughly 90% of them present only once. Sample: CD4+ T cells from blood, taken before liver transplant. The TCR was taken from a human donor who received a liver transplant. The J gene is TRBJ2-1, the V gene TRBV11-3, with 12 bases aligning to TRBD1. The CDR3 nucleotides are TGTGCCAGCAGCTTAGTGGGACAGGGGGCGTCCAATGAGCAGTTCTTC. Translating gives CASSLVGQGASNEQFF. Full variable domain (missing parts from reference TRBV11-3 and TRBJ2-1): EAGVVQSPRYKIIEKKQPVAFWCNPISGHNTLYWYLQNLGQGPELLIRYENEEAVDDSQLPKDRFSAERLKGVDSTLKIQPAELGDSAVYLCASSLVGQGASNEQFFGPGTRLTVL.